One sample yielded the 8 T cell receptor beta chains listed below, sequenced in a study of CD8 T cells in ankylosing spondylitis. MiXCR, run by TCRdb on the 5' RACE reads, gives a single entry per CDR3 protein. Among around 300,000 distinct CDR3 sequences listed, about 15% were seen once. The material sequenced was blood, either unsorted or a sorted T cell fraction (not recorded which). The origin of the receptors is a male donor with ankylosing spondylitis or in good health (not recorded which).

This clonotype was counted between two and nine times. V is TRBV12-3 or TRBV12-4 and J is TRBJ1-1; D is uncertain. The CDR3 extends over 12 amino acids. V lost 6 bases, J lost 7 bases, and 12 bases lay in between. The CDR3 region has the DNA TGTGCCAGCAGCCACGGACGGGATGAAGCTTTCTTT. The encoded protein is CASSHGRDEAFF.

This clonotype has only a few counts. V usage is TRBV2 and J usage is TRBJ2-5; D is unclear. V was cut by 1 base and J by 4 bases, with 7 bases left in between. Germline V gene data show CDR1 as SNHLY and CDR2 as FYNNEI. This CDR3 has 13 amino acids. In DNA, the CDR3 is TGTGCCAGCAGTGAAGGGCTTCGAGAGACCCAGTACTTC. Translating gives CASSEGLRETQYF.

V usage is TRBV20-1 and J usage is TRBJ2-7; 11 bases line up with TRBD2. The ends lost 6 bases at V and 4 bases at J; junction bases unmatched: 5. The CDR3 runs to 13 residues. Germline assignment: CDR1 DFQATT and CDR2 SNEGSKA (reference sequence). For the CDR3, the DNA is TGCAGTGCCCTTCTAGCGGGGGGATACGAGCAGTACTTC. It yields the protein CSALLAGGYEQYF.

The rearrangement joins TRBV5-1 to TRBJ1-6, with 8 bases that match TRBD1. The V and J ends lost 4 bases and 10 bases, in that order; junction bases with no gene match: 7. CDR1 is SGHRS and CDR2 is YFSETQ in the germline V gene. The CDR3 runs to 14 residues. In nucleotides, the CDR3 is TGCGCCAGCAGCGTGGACAGGGCGGGATCACCCCTCCACTTT. Protein product: CASSVDRAGSPLHF.

The rearrangement joins TRBV29-1 to TRBJ2-1, with D perhaps TRBD2 (5 bases). This CDR3 has 12 amino acids. Germline V gives CDR1 SQVTM, CDR2 ANQGSEA. V shed 2 bases and J shed 10 bases, with 12 bases lying between them. The CDR3 sequence: CSVEIGSWEQFF. CDR3 DNA: TGCAGCGTTGAAATAGGGAGTTGGGAGCAGTTCTTC.

This clonotype was counted many times. The rearrangement joins TRBV5-1 to TRBJ1-5; 10 nucleotides line up with TRBD1. CDR1 and CDR2 from the germline V gene are SGHRS and YFSETQ. The CDR3 has 16 residues. V lost 9 bases to trimming and J lost 3 bases; unmatched junction nucleotides: 12. The CDR3 spells CAIVEGQGPNNQPQHF. CDR3 bases: TGCGCCATCGTGGAGGGACAGGGGCCTAACAATCAGCCCCAGCATTTT.

The V call is TRBV10-1, the J call TRBJ2-3, with 9 bases matching TRBD2. The V and J ends lost 3 bases and 1 base, in that order; junction bases with no gene match: 2. CDR1 and CDR2 (germline): WNHNN, SYGVQD (reference sequence). This CDR3 is 15 amino acids long. The DNA for the CDR3 is TGCGCCAGCAGTGACTCTAGCGGGGGCACAGATACGCAGTATTTT. This sequence encodes CASSDSSGGTDTQYF.

This clonotype has only a few counts. The gene calls are TRBV15 and TRBJ2-5; weak D call: TRBD1 (5 bases). Germline V gene sequence: CDR1 LNHNV, CDR2 YYDKDF (reference sequence). The CDR3 runs to 14 residues. The V end lost 5 bases, the J end lost 0 bases, and 10 bases lay between the germline ends. CDR3 sequence reads: CATSQDRYQETQYF. The CDR3 DNA reads as TGTGCCACCAGCCAAGACAGATACCAAGAGACCCAGTACTTC. The full variable domain, in which reference TRBV15 and TRBJ2-5 provide the parts outside the CDR3, is DAMVIQNPRYQVTQFGKPVTLSCSQTLNHNVMYWYQQKSSQAPKLLFHYYDKDFNNEADTPDNFQSRRPNTSFCFLDIRSPGLGDTAMYLCATSQDRYQETQYFGPGTRLLVL.